This T cell receptor beta chain derives from a study of T cell responses to AZD1222 COVID-19 vaccine. General study results and limits: It was only after the peak T cell response that any repertoires were sampled.

TCRdb's copy holds only in-frame clones and misses some; the assay was immunoSEQ multiplex PCR. The table lists more than 150,000 clones, over 90% of them singletons, with approximately 1.8% in the top ten. Details on this clone: Its specificity is unknown.

Germline-derived CDR1 and CDR2 are SGHNT and YENEEA. V shed 6 bases and J shed 3 bases, with 12 bases lying between them. The CDR3 runs 13 residues. The source material was peripheral blood, sampled 28 days after the second AZD1222 dose. V is TRBV11-3 and J is TRBJ2-7, with D hard to call. The source of this sequence is an adult who received the AZD1222 COVID-19 vaccine. The CDR3 is CASSQDGYYEQYF. In nucleotides, the CDR3 is TGTGCCAGCAGTCAGGACGGATACTACGAGCAGTACTTC.